Here is one T cell receptor beta chain with its context. This CDR3 has 14 amino acids. Looked up from germline, CDR1 is SGDLS and CDR2 is YYNGEE. V was shortened by 5 bases and J by 4 bases, with 13 bases between the two germline ends. Libraries were prepared by immunoSEQ multiplex PCR; TCRdb keeps only in-frame clonotypes and omits some of them. The sample lists about 68,000 clones; about 88% were seen once. This sample is part of a study of blood T cell repertoires in COVID-19. The sample was peripheral blood. The gene calls are TRBV9 and TRBJ1-3; the D gene is possibly TRBD1 (6 bases). The TCR comes from a man in his fifties with active COVID-19. This CDR3 reads CASSAGELGNTIYF. Written as DNA, the CDR3 is TGTGCCAGCAGTGCAGGGGAATTGGGAAACACCATATATTTT.